This T cell receptor beta chain was retrieved from a study of shared clonotypes between healthy human individuals. Study overall: A few men and a couple of women, aged 18 to 49, were donors. Study-level points and caveats: Generally, naive subsets came out with larger estimated richness than memory subsets.

On this clone: What it recognizes is unknown. Additional DNA sequences in this sample encode the identical CDR3.

Germline values: CDR1 SGDLS, CDR2 YYNGEE. The length of the CDR3 is 13 residues. The V end was cut by 0 bases, the J end by 2 bases, with 5 bases between. Original methodology: Owing to the provision of junction-only sequences devoid of quality scores by immunoSEQ, filtering differed. Measured with immunoSEQ multiplex PCR; TCRdb has only the in-frame clones, and not every one. V, J and clone size derive from that table, while D and trimming were established from the DNA sequence. This sample has about 2 million clones, with 90% to 95% found just once. Adult donors, all healthy and HIV-negative, had no recent acute infections or vaccinations.

V and J are TRBV9 and TRBJ1-1; D is uncertain. Sample: naive CD4+ T cells sorted from blood. Subset defined: CD45RA+ positively selected. The receptor comes from a man between 18 and 29 years old in good health. The CDR3 DNA follows: TGTGCCAGCAGCGTAGAGGTAAACACTGAAGCTTTCTTT. Its translation: CASSVEVNTEAFF.